The rows below give T cell receptor beta chains drawn from one sample of a study of CD8 T cells in ankylosing spondylitis. TCRdb independently ran MiXCR on the 5' RACE reads; one entry per CDR3 protein. The table records around 230,000 distinct CDR3 sequences, about 9.1% of them present only once. The source material was blood, either unsorted or a sorted T cell fraction (not recorded which). These receptor sequences come from a male donor with ankylosing spondylitis or in good health (not recorded which). The CDR3 runs from the conserved cysteine through the conserved F or W. The order of the fields is J gene, D gene, clone size, CDR3 length, V gene, CDR3 protein, CDR3 DNA. The D gene is left open where the match is weak. Clone size appears in some rows only: once, few, many, or a class for an expanded clone.

J: TRBJ2-7; D: .; size: many; length: 14; V: TRBV7-2; CDR3: CASSSRRATYEQYF; DNA: TGTGCCAGCAGCTCCCGAAGGGCCACCTACGAGCAGTACTTC
J: TRBJ2-3; D: TRBD2; size: many; length: 15; V: TRBV20-1; CDR3: CSASPAGGGTDTQYF; DNA: TGCAGTGCTAGTCCAGCGGGGGGGGGCACAGATACGCAGTATTTT
J: TRBJ2-7; D: TRBD1; size: .; length: 11; V: TRBV10-3; CDR3: CATRDRDEQYF; DNA: TGTGCCACACGGGACAGGGACGAGCAGTACTTC
J: TRBJ1-3; D: .; size: .; length: 15; V: TRBV30; CDR3: CAWKTPASGGNTIYF; DNA: TGTGCCTGGAAGACCCCGGCCTCAGGGGGAAACACCATATATTTT
J: TRBJ2-5; D: .; size: few; length: 14; V: TRBV7-9; CDR3: CASSLSRDQETQYF; DNA: TGTGCCAGCAGCTTAAGCAGGGACCAAGAGACCCAGTACTTC
J: TRBJ1-1; D: .; size: .; length: 14; V: TRBV12-3/TRBV12-4; CDR3: CASSAAWVNTEAFF; DNA: TGTGCCAGCAGTGCGGCATGGGTGAACACTGAAGCTTTCTTT
J: TRBJ2-5; D: TRBD1; size: .; length: 18; V: TRBV20-1; CDR3: CSASGGTGGPRVQETQYF; DNA: TGCAGTGCTTCTGGGGGGACAGGGGGCCCTAGGGTTCAAGAGACCCAGTACTTC
J: TRBJ2-1; D: TRBD2; size: many; length: 15; V: TRBV11-1; CDR3: CASSRSGSSYNEQFF; DNA: TGTGCCAGCAGCCGTAGCGGGAGCTCCTACAATGAGCAGTTCTTC
J: TRBJ2-2; D: TRBD1; size: .; length: 16; V: TRBV5-1; CDR3: CASSSDRGGNTGELFF; DNA: TGCGCCAGCAGCTCCGACAGGGGCGGGAACACCGGGGAGCTGTTTTTT
J: TRBJ1-6; D: .; size: many; length: 16; V: TRBV4-3; CDR3: CASSQGVVSENSPLHF; DNA: TGCGCCAGCAGCCAGGGAGTGGTTTCGGAAAATTCACCCCTCCACTTT
J: TRBJ2-1; D: TRBD2; size: .; length: 15; V: TRBV18; CDR3: CASSTGTSVYNEQFF; DNA: TGTGCCAGCTCAACCGGGACTAGCGTTTACAATGAGCAGTTCTTC
J: TRBJ2-3; D: TRBD1; size: many; length: 17; V: TRBV7-2; CDR3: CASSSPGQIISTDTQYF; DNA: TGTGCCAGCAGCTCACCGGGACAGATCATATCCACAGATACGCAGTATTTT
J: TRBJ2-1; D: TRBD1; size: many; length: 13; V: TRBV29-1; CDR3: CSVGQGFYNEQFF; DNA: TGCAGCGTGGGACAGGGGTTCTACAATGAGCAGTTCTTC
J: TRBJ2-2; D: TRBD1; size: many; length: 14; V: TRBV5-6; CDR3: CASSPTGNAGELFF; DNA: TGTGCCAGCAGCCCGACAGGGAATGCCGGGGAGCTGTTTTTT
J: TRBJ2-2; D: .; size: .; length: 15; V: TRBV27; CDR3: CASSLSGTNTGELFF; DNA: TGTGCCAGCAGTTTATCCGGAACGAACACCGGGGAGCTGTTTTTT
J: TRBJ2-7; D: .; size: few; length: 15; V: TRBV4-1; CDR3: CASSTRDETGYEQYF; DNA: TGCGCCAGCAGCACCCGGGACGAGACGGGCTACGAGCAGTACTTC
J: TRBJ1-5; D: .; size: .; length: 15; V: TRBV18; CDR3: CASSPGTGGRQPQHF; DNA: TGTGCCAGCTCACCAGGGACCGGAGGGAGACAGCCCCAGCATTTT
J: TRBJ2-5; D: .; size: few; length: 15; V: TRBV5-1; CDR3: CASSSQSMGRETQYF; DNA: TGCGCCAGCAGCTCCCAGAGTATGGGGCGGGAGACCCAGTACTTC
J: TRBJ1-1; D: .; size: .; length: 13; V: TRBV4-2; CDR3: CASSQDPSPEAFF; DNA: TGTGCCAGCAGCCAAGACCCGAGCCCTGAAGCTTTCTTT
J: TRBJ1-6; D: .; size: .; length: 16; V: TRBV4-3; CDR3: CASSHEDTGASSPLHF; DNA: TGCGCCAGCAGCCATGAGGACACGGGAGCTTCTTCACCCCTCCACTTT
J: TRBJ2-7; D: .; size: few; length: 14; V: TRBV3-1; CDR3: CASSPPSRVSEQYF; DNA: TGTGCCAGCAGCCCACCCTCTCGGGTAAGCGAGCAGTACTTC
J: TRBJ1-2; D: .; size: many; length: 14; V: TRBV5-6; CDR3: CASSLRWGDYGYTF; DNA: TGTGCCAGCAGCTTGAGGTGGGGTGATTATGGCTACACCTTC
J: TRBJ1-4; D: TRBD1; size: many; length: 16; V: TRBV6-1; CDR3: CASRTGERSTNEKLFF; DNA: TGTGCCAGCAGAACAGGGGAGAGGTCGACTAATGAAAAACTGTTTTTT
J: TRBJ1-1; D: .; size: many; length: 16; V: TRBV7-9; CDR3: CASSFPVAGSKTEAFF; DNA: TGTGCCAGCAGCTTTCCCGTGGCAGGGTCTAAAACTGAAGCTTTCTTT
J: TRBJ2-7; D: .; size: many; length: 12; V: TRBV20-1; CDR3: CSAPKQGEEQYF; DNA: TGCAGTGCCCCCAAACAGGGTGAGGAGCAGTACTTC
J: TRBJ2-1; D: .; size: many; length: 13; V: TRBV7-9; CDR3: CASSPRGNNEQFF; DNA: TGTGCCAGCAGCCCTCGGGGCAACAATGAGCAGTTCTTC
J: TRBJ1-1; D: .; size: few; length: 14; V: TRBV5-6; CDR3: CASSLAQQGTEAFF; DNA: TGTGCCAGCAGCTTGGCACAACAAGGGACTGAAGCTTTCTTT
J: TRBJ2-4; D: .; size: many; length: 16; V: TRBV21-1; CDR3: CASSKGQGMTKNIQYF; DNA: TGTGCCAGCAGCAAAGGACAGGGGATGACCAAAAACATTCAGTACTTC
J: TRBJ2-6; D: .; size: many; length: 18; V: TRBV11-1; CDR3: CASSLGNSPYSGANVLTF; DNA: TGTGCCAGCAGCTTGGGAAACAGCCCGTACTCTGGGGCCAACGTCCTGACTTTC
J: TRBJ1-1; D: .; size: many; length: 15; V: TRBV12-3/TRBV12-4; CDR3: CASNRDSGVGTEAFF; DNA: TGTGCCAGCAACCGGGACTCCGGAGTAGGCACTGAAGCTTTCTTT
J: TRBJ2-1; D: TRBD2; size: many; length: 18; V: TRBV18; CDR3: CASSQGLAGAAIYNEQFF; DNA: TGTGCCAGCTCCCAGGGACTAGCGGGGGCCGCCATATACAATGAGCAGTTCTTC
J: TRBJ1-5; D: .; size: .; length: 14; V: TRBV12-3/TRBV12-4; CDR3: CAISTGIGNQPQHF; DNA: TGTGCCATCTCGACAGGTATCGGCAATCAGCCCCAGCATTTT
J: TRBJ2-7; D: TRBD2; size: .; length: 18; V: TRBV7-2; CDR3: CASSLAMILAGGPDEQYF; DNA: TGTGCCAGCAGCTTAGCCATGATCTTAGCGGGGGGGCCGGACGAGCAGTACTTC
J: TRBJ2-7; D: TRBD1; size: many; length: 14; V: TRBV12-3/TRBV12-4; CDR3: CASSSTGGLYEQYF; DNA: TGTGCCAGCAGCTCTACAGGGGGCTTATACGAGCAGTACTTC
J: TRBJ1-5; D: TRBD1; size: many; length: 16; V: TRBV6-1; CDR3: CASREGQGYSNQPQHF; DNA: TGTGCCAGCAGAGAAGGACAGGGGTATAGCAATCAGCCCCAGCATTTT
J: TRBJ2-1; D: TRBD1; size: .; length: 17; V: TRBV20-1; CDR3: CCARIGYGDREYNEQFF; DNA: TGCTGTGCTAGAATAGGTTATGGGGACAGGGAATACAATGAGCAGTTCTTC
J: TRBJ2-7; D: .; size: few; length: 15; V: TRBV6-2/TRBV6-3; CDR3: CASSYAPGQPYEQYF; DNA: TGTGCCAGCAGTTACGCGCCGGGACAACCCTACGAGCAGTACTTC
J: TRBJ2-3; D: TRBD2; size: many; length: 14; V: TRBV7-6; CDR3: CASSSLRLAQPQYF; DNA: TGTGCCAGCAGCTCTCTCCGACTAGCCCAACCGCAGTATTTT
J: TRBJ1-3; D: TRBD1; size: many; length: 16; V: TRBV29-1; CDR3: CSVGDRQGQSGNTIYF; DNA: TGCAGCGTTGGCGACAGACAGGGTCAGTCTGGAAACACCATATATTTT
J: TRBJ1-2; D: .; size: many; length: 13; V: TRBV7-3; CDR3: CASSLRTNYGYTF; DNA: TGTGCCAGCAGCTTACGGACTAACTATGGCTACACCTTC
J: TRBJ2-3; D: .; size: .; length: 15; V: TRBV5-1; CDR3: CASSPIRGDTDTQYF; DNA: TGCGCCAGCAGCCCGATAAGGGGTGACACAGATACGCAGTATTTT
J: TRBJ2-5; D: TRBD2; size: .; length: 17; V: TRBV5-1; CDR3: CASSFLGTSGGQETQYF; DNA: TGCGCCAGCAGCTTTCTGGGGACTAGCGGGGGCCAAGAGACCCAGTACTTC
J: TRBJ2-3; D: TRBD2; size: many; length: 13; V: TRBV20-1; CDR3: CSARDPSGRAQYF; DNA: TGCAGTGCTAGAGATCCTAGCGGGAGGGCGCAGTATTTT
J: TRBJ2-1; D: TRBD2; size: few; length: 16; V: TRBV18; CDR3: CASSPLGTSGSGEQFF; DNA: TGTGCCAGCTCCCCCTTGGGGACTAGCGGTTCGGGTGAGCAGTTCTTC
J: TRBJ1-4; D: .; size: many; length: 14; V: TRBV18; CDR3: CASSPGSQAVRLFF; DNA: TGTGCCAGCTCACCGGGTAGTCAAGCGGTACGACTGTTTTTT
J: TRBJ2-2; D: .; size: many; length: 14; V: TRBV25-1; CDR3: CASSERGKTGELFF; DNA: TGTGCCAGCAGTGAAAGGGGAAAGACCGGGGAGCTGTTTTTT
J: TRBJ1-5; D: .; size: many; length: 11; V: TRBV29-1; CDR3: CSGLDARGQHF; DNA: TGCAGCGGTCTAGACGCTAGAGGCCAGCATTTT
J: TRBJ1-2; D: .; size: .; length: 14; V: TRBV4-2; CDR3: CASSQDSGGYGYTF; DNA: TGTGCCAGCAGCCAAGATAGTGGCGGCTATGGCTACACCTTC
J: TRBJ1-2; D: .; size: many; length: 15; V: TRBV4-3; CDR3: CASSQDPIVRYGYTF; DNA: TGCGCCAGCAGCCAAGATCCCATAGTGCGCTATGGCTACACCTTC
J: TRBJ2-7; D: TRBD1; size: many; length: 15; V: TRBV20-1; CDR3: CSAREAGQDSYEQYF; DNA: TGCAGTGCTAGAGAGGCGGGACAGGACTCCTACGAGCAGTACTTC
J: TRBJ2-1; D: TRBD2; size: many; length: 20; V: TRBV20-1; CDR3: CSARTAPGLAGGSSYNEQFF; DNA: TGCAGTGCTAGAACAGCCCCGGGACTAGCGGGAGGGAGCTCCTACAATGAGCAGTTCTTC
J: TRBJ2-4; D: .; size: few; length: 13; V: TRBV5-1; CDR3: CASSLDSGNIQYF; DNA: TGCGCCAGCAGCTTGGATTCCGGAAACATTCAGTACTTC
J: TRBJ2-1; D: TRBD2; size: many; length: 15; V: TRBV20-1; CDR3: CSAINSGDSYNEQFF; DNA: TGCAGTGCTATCAATAGCGGGGACTCCTACAATGAGCAGTTCTTC
J: TRBJ1-1; D: .; size: few; length: 14; V: TRBV7-2; CDR3: CASSHRGMNTEAFF; DNA: TGTGCCAGCAGCCACCGGGGGATGAACACTGAAGCTTTCTTT
J: TRBJ2-7; D: TRBD2; size: .; length: 18; V: TRBV7-6; CDR3: CASSSGLAGGPTSNEQYF; DNA: TGTGCCAGCAGCTCGGGACTAGCGGGAGGGCCCACATCGAACGAGCAGTACTTC
J: TRBJ2-3; D: .; size: many; length: 13; V: TRBV12-3/TRBV12-4; CDR3: CASSFSWGDTQYF; DNA: TGTGCCAGCAGTTTTTCTTGGGGCGATACGCAGTATTTT
J: TRBJ2-7; D: TRBD2; size: many; length: 17; V: TRBV7-2; CDR3: CASSLARLGGGVYEQYF; DNA: TGTGCCAGCAGCTTAGCGCGGTTAGGCGGGGGAGTCTACGAGCAGTACTTC
J: TRBJ2-1; D: TRBD2; size: many; length: 14; V: TRBV18; CDR3: CASGLAGGHNEQFF; DNA: TGTGCCAGCGGACTAGCGGGGGGCCACAATGAGCAGTTCTTC
J: TRBJ2-3; D: .; size: .; length: 14; V: TRBV7-9; CDR3: CASSLSTSVNTQYF; DNA: TGTGCCAGCAGCTTATCGACTAGTGTGAATACGCAGTATTTT